The next 8 T cell receptor beta chains were all read from a single sample in a study of shared clonotypes between healthy human individuals. The data were produced by immunoSEQ multiplex PCR, yet TCRdb's version contains in-frame clones alone and is incomplete. The sample has about 2 million clones, about 95% seen once. Terminally differentiated effector memory CD45RA+ cells were excluded by CCR7 positive selection of CD45RO-negative cells. The material sequenced was naive CD8+ T cells sorted from blood. The source of these receptors is a man younger than 30 in good health.

This clone was observed once. This rearrangement joins TRBV13 to TRBJ2-7, with D unresolved. The V and J ends lost 0 bases and 2 bases respectively, with 8 bases between them. The CDR3 has 14 amino acids. Looked up from germline, CDR1 is PRHDT and CDR2 is FYEKMQ (reference sequence). For the CDR3, the DNA is TGTGCCAGCAGCTTAGGGGCGGCACCCTACGAGCAGTACTTC. Translating gives CASSLGAAPYEQYF. Full variable domain (outside the CDR3, taken from reference TRBV13 and TRBJ2-7): AAGVIQSPRHLIKEKRETATLKCYPIPRHDTVYWYQQGPGQDPQFLISFYEKMQSDKGSIPDRFSAQQFSDYHSELNMSSLELGDSALYFCASSLGAAPYEQYFGPGTRLTVT.

V usage is TRBV7-9 and J usage is TRBJ2-1; 9 bases are a match to TRBD1. The germline gives CDR1 SEHNR, CDR2 FQNEAQ (reference sequence). Trimming took 4 bases from V and 3 from J; bases not matched to a gene: 4. The CDR3 consists of 15 residues. CDR3 amino acids: CASSSGTGFYNEQFF. The CDR3 region has the DNA TGTGCCAGCAGCTCTGGGACAGGGTTCTACAATGAGCAGTTCTTC.

The genes are TRBV19 and TRBJ2-3; D gene ambiguous. Germline loops: CDR1 LNHDA, CDR2 SQIVND (reference sequence). The CDR3 totals 14 residues. V gave up 3 bases and J gave up 2 bases, with 9 bases separating them. The CDR3 DNA is TGTGCCAGTAGTATCCAGTTTCCCACAGATACGCAGTATTTT. It yields the protein CASSIQFPTDTQYF.

Concerning this clone: The same CDR3 can be traced to other DNA sequences in this sample. The J gene is TRBJ2-5, the V gene TRBV5-4; D is possibly TRBD1 or TRBD2 (6 bases each). Trimming stripped 1 base from V and 1 base from J, with 11 bases between. The CDR3 length is 15 residues. The germline V gene encodes CDR1 SGHNT and CDR2 YYREEE (reference sequence). CDR3 nucleotide sequence: TGTGCCAGCAGCTTGACGGGGGCGCTCCAAGAGACCCAGTACTTC. Translating it yields CASSLTGALQETQYF.

CDR3 sequence: CASSREGGASAEQFF. The CDR3 nucleotides are TGTGCCAGCAGCCGTGAAGGGGGGGCCTCGGCTGAGCAGTTCTTC. The V call is TRBV13, the J call TRBJ2-1, with D possibly TRBD2 on 7 matching bases. The length of the CDR3 is 15 residues. V shed 5 bases and J shed 9 bases, with 20 bases lying between them. Germline V lookup: CDR1 PRHDT, CDR2 FYEKMQ (reference sequence). The complete variable domain, with remaining parts taken from reference TRBV13 and TRBJ2-1, reads AAGVIQSPRHLIKEKRETATLKCYPIPRHDTVYWYQQGPGQDPQFLISFYEKMQSDKGSIPDRFSAQQFSDYHSELNMSSLELGDSALYFCASSREGGASAEQFFGPGTRLTVL.

This clone was observed once. J is TRBJ1-1 and V is TRBV6-1, with 11 positions matching TRBD1. From germline, CDR1 is MNHNS and CDR2 SASEGT. The CDR3 is 15 residues long. J was trimmed by 10 bases and V by 1 base; bases with no gene match: 8. The CDR3 DNA sequence: TGTGCCAGCAGTGAAGGGACAGGGGGCTTCGTTCTAGCTTTCTTT. Translation gives CASSEGTGGFVLAFF.

The CDR3 is CASSYGQGATYEQYF. For the CDR3, the DNA is TGTGCCAGCAGTTACGGACAGGGGGCGACCTACGAGCAGTACTTC. The gene calls are TRBV2 and TRBJ2-7, with 11 bases that match TRBD1. V trimming: 5 bases; J trimming: 2 bases; junction bases outside the gene matches: 5. Germline V gene sequence: CDR1 SNHLY, CDR2 FYNNEI. This CDR3 is built from 15 residues.

This clone was counted a few times. The chain uses TRBV7-2 and TRBJ2-2; tentatively, D is TRBD1 (5 bases). The CDR3 consists of 15 residues. The V end lost 1 base, the J end lost 3 bases, and 9 bases lay between the germline ends. The germline CDR1 and CDR2 sequences are SGHTA and FQGNSA. The CDR3 region has the DNA TGTGCCAGCAGCTTAGGGTCCAGGGACACCGGGGAGCTGTTTTTT. Its protein is CASSLGSRDTGELFF.